The 20 T cell receptor beta chains below were found in one sample sequenced in a study of T-cell reconstitution after alpha-beta-depleted transplantation in children (dated by TCRdb to about 2016). Library generation was performed with PCR. Sequencing relied on an Illumina HiSeq 2500. Molecular barcoding was employed in the preparation of TCR libraries, with unique molecular identifiers being used to normalize TCRbeta repertoire quantification. TCRdb reprocessing: public reads trimmed at Q25 with fastp, clones called with MiXCR, in-frame beta chains kept. Rows are combined by CDR3 protein, so each entry shows the most common genes and DNA. Counted in this sample were 500,000 to 750,000 distinct CDR3 sequences; roughly a quarter of them appeared once. The ten largest clones capture less than 40% of the sample. The treatment or condition label here, explained by the study, means: allogeneic hematopoietic cell transplantation with graft depleted of TCRalphabeta T cells and CD19 B cells.

The sample consisted of PBMCs, taken before TCRalphabeta/CD19-depleted stem cell transplant. These receptors came from a boy in the first two years of life with Wiskott-Aldrich syndrome, due to receive a stem cell transplant.

This clonotype was seen more than once but under ten times. The genes are TRBV20-1 and TRBJ2-2, with D hard to call. With 0 bases removed from V and 6 bases from J, the gap between germline ends came to 8 bases. The CDR3 consists of 13 residues. Germline CDR1 and CDR2: DFQATT and SNEGSKA (reference sequence). The CDR3 loop reads CSARDLLPGELFF. The DNA for the CDR3 is TGCAGTGCTAGAGATCTTTTGCCCGGGGAGCTGTTTTTT.

The chain combines TRBV28 with TRBJ1-4, with D perhaps TRBD1 (6 bases). The CDR3 extends over 12 amino acids. The V end was cut by 6 bases, the J end by 8 bases, with 10 bases between. Looked up from germline, CDR1 is MDHEN and CDR2 is SYDVKM. CDR3 protein: CASRGAGEKLFF. Written as DNA, the CDR3 is TGTGCCAGCAGGGGGGCTGGCGAAAAACTGTTTTTT.

V and J are TRBV5-5 and TRBJ2-1; 9 bases fit TRBD2. Germline CDR1 and CDR2: SGHKS and YYEKEE (reference sequence). CDR3 length: 16 residues. The V gene end was trimmed by 3 bases and the J gene end by 4 bases; junction bases not matched to a gene: 8. This CDR3 reads CASSSSVTSGYNEQFF. The CDR3 DNA is TGTGCCAGCAGCTCCTCTGTGACTAGCGGATACAATGAGCAGTTCTTC.

The rearrangement joins TRBV28 to TRBJ1-6; D is uncertain. The CDR3 has 14 amino acids. Looked up from germline, CDR1 is MDHEN and CDR2 is SYDVKM. V was shortened by 10 bases and J by 6 bases, with 16 bases between the two germline ends. The CDR3 bases are TGTGCCACCTCTCTCGGGCAGATTAATTCACCCCTCCACTTT. This encodes CATSLGQINSPLHF.

This clonotype appeared a few times. This chain connects TRBV7-9 to TRBJ2-7; TRBD2 agrees at 15 bases. Trimming took 5 bases from V and 2 from J; bases not matched to a gene: 7. The germline gives CDR1 SEHNR, CDR2 FQNEAQ (reference sequence). The CDR3 runs to 17 residues. CDR3 in DNA: TGTGCCAGCAGCCCGGGACTAGCGGGAGGCCAGCCCTACGAGCAGTACTTC. Protein product: CASSPGLAGGQPYEQYF.

This sequence joins TRBV7-9 and TRBJ2-3, with 7 bases aligning to TRBD1. The CDR3 length is 16 residues. Germline CDR1 reads SEHNR; CDR2 reads FQNEAQ (reference sequence). J gave up 1 base and V 1 base, and 5 bases lay outside the gene matches. The DNA for the CDR3 is TGTGCCAGCAGCTTAGGACGGACAGGACGCACAGATACGCAGTATTTT. Its translation is CASSLGRTGRTDTQYF.

The rearrangement links TRBV2 to TRBJ1-3, with 7 bases identical to TRBD1. V dropped 3 bases and J dropped 0; count of bases not matched to a gene: 8. CDR3 size: 17 residues. Germline loops: CDR1 SNHLY, CDR2 FYNNEI. The CDR3 loop is CASSDRGAPFSGNTIYF. DNA for the CDR3: TGTGCCAGCAGTGACAGGGGGGCCCCTTTCTCTGGAAACACCATATATTTT.

In this sample, this clonotype turned up a few times. As DNA, the CDR3 is TGCGCCAGCAGCCAAGATTTGGGCTTCTCCGGGCGTGGCACTGAAGCTTTCTTT. It translates to CASSQDLGFSGRGTEAFF. This sequence joins TRBV4-1 and TRBJ1-1; unclear D gene. The CDR3 is 18 amino acids. V was shortened by 0 bases and J by 4 bases, with 21 bases between the two germline ends. Germline V lookup: CDR1 MGHRA, CDR2 YSYEKL.

This chain's CDR3 is CASSELPPGQGMRDEQFF. In nucleotides, the CDR3 is TGCGCCAGCAGCGAGTTGCCACCGGGACAGGGGATGAGGGATGAGCAGTTCTTC. The V gene is TRBV5-1, the J gene TRBJ2-1, with TRBD1 matching 10 bases. V was clipped by 4 bases and J by 8 bases; unmatched bases: 18. The CDR3 runs to 18 residues. Germline CDR1 and CDR2: SGHRS and YFSETQ.

At least ten counts were recorded for this clonotype. This chain connects TRBV24-1 to TRBJ2-1, with TRBD2 matching over 8 bases. The CDR3 sequence is 20 residues long. Per the germline V gene, CDR1 is KGHDR and CDR2 is SFDVKD. V shed 1 base and J 6 bases; nucleotides not matched to a gene: 19. CDR3 in amino acids: CATSDLKRLAGGQALNEQFF. CDR3 in DNA: TGTGCCACCAGTGATTTAAAAAGGCTAGCGGGTGGTCAAGCCCTCAATGAGCAGTTCTTC.

This clonotype was observed a handful of times. The chain joins TRBV20-1 to TRBJ2-7; D is perhaps TRBD2 (6 bases). Trimming took off 6 bases at V and 3 bases at J, with 18 bases between the two ends. The CDR3 covers 14 residues. Germline V gives CDR1 DFQATT, CDR2 SNEGSKA (reference sequence). As DNA, the CDR3 is TGCAGTGCGAAGCCCGGGACTCCTGGCTACGAGCAGTACTTC. The encoded protein is CSAKPGTPGYEQYF.

The chain is built from TRBV7-9 and TRBJ2-7; either TRBD1 or TRBD2 may fit D (5 bases each). This CDR3 region has 12 residues. Germline-derived CDR1 and CDR2 are SEHNR and FQNEAQ (reference sequence). V was shortened by 6 bases and J by 8 bases, with 14 bases between the two germline ends. Here the CDR3 DNA reads TGTGCCAGCAGTGACGGGACGGAGAAGCAGTACTTC. Protein product: CASSDGTEKQYF.

There are a few counts of this clonotype. The CDR3 sequence is CSVDDGNSYEQYF. The DNA for the CDR3 is TGCAGCGTTGATGACGGTAACTCCTACGAGCAGTACTTC. The chain uses TRBV29-1 and TRBJ2-7, with no clear D. CDR1 SQVTM and CDR2 ANQGSEA come from the germline V gene. V lost 3 bases and J lost 0, with 9 bases in between. CDR3 length: 13 residues.

This clonotype was seen more than once but under ten times. The chain carries TRBV10-3 and TRBJ1-5, with TRBD1 as a possible D gene (5 bases). Deletions cut 3 bases from V and 6 bases from J, with 18 bases between. Germline V gene lookup returns CDR1 ENHRY and CDR2 SYGVKD. The CDR3 totals 16 residues. DNA for the CDR3: TGTGCCATCAGTGATCCGGGGAGAGGGGACGGTCAGCCCCAGCATTTT. It yields the protein CAISDPGRGDGQPQHF.

This clonotype was found a few times. The V gene is TRBV11-2, the J gene TRBJ1-2; D ambiguous. CDR3 length: 14 amino acids. The germline V and J ends were trimmed by 0 bases and 4 bases, with 9 bases remaining between them. Germline V gene data show CDR1 as SGHAT and CDR2 as FQNNGV. The CDR3 DNA reads TGTGCCAGCAGCTTAGATCGGGCAGTCTATGGCTACACCTTC. Translating it yields CASSLDRAVYGYTF.

The chain has TRBV20-1 and TRBJ2-5; 15 nucleotides match TRBD2. This CDR3 has 16 residues. With 5 bases clipped from V and 1 base from J, the junction kept 5 bases outside the gene matches. The germline V gene has CDR1 DFQATT and CDR2 SNEGSKA (reference sequence). The CDR3, as DNA: TGCAGTGCTTATACGGGACTAGCGGGAGGCCAAGAGACCCAGTACTTC. Residues: CSAYTGLAGGQETQYF.

A note on this clonotype: At one end the junction does not follow the germline gene, possibly because of a read error. CDR3: CNARDGTSYEQYF. The CDR3 coding sequence is TGCAATGCTCGGGACGGTACCTCCTACGAGCAGTACTTC. The chain combines TRBV20-1 with TRBJ2-7; D is tentatively TRBD1 or TRBD2 (5 bases each). CDR1 DFQATT and CDR2 SNEGSKA come from the germline V gene (reference sequence). This CDR3 is 13 amino acids long.

The chain carries TRBV7-9 and TRBJ2-2; 13 positions agree with TRBD2. This CDR3 has 17 amino acids. Germline loops: CDR1 SEHNR, CDR2 FQNEAQ (reference sequence). Germline trimming cut 5 bases from V and 2 bases from J; bases unmatched to any gene: 5. The DNA of the CDR3 is TGTGCCAGCAGCCCCGGGACTAGCGGGACTAACACCGGGGAGCTGTTTTTT. Translation gives CASSPGTSGTNTGELFF.

This clonotype came up a few times. CDR3 nucleotide sequence: TGCGCCAGCAGGCGCCTAGCCGTCGGGCCAGATACGCAGTATTTT. This translates into CASRRLAVGPDTQYF. The V call is TRBV5-1, the J call TRBJ2-3, with a possible D match to TRBD2 (5 bases). Looked up from germline, CDR1 is SGHRS and CDR2 is YFSETQ. V lost 5 bases, J lost 4 bases, and 17 bases lay in between. This CDR3 has 15 residues. The whole variable domain, remainder taken from reference TRBV5-1 and TRBJ2-3, is KAGVTQTPRYLIKTRGQQVTLSCSPISGHRSVSWYQQTPGQGLQFLFEYFSETQRNKGNFPGRFSGRQFSNSRSEMNVSTLELGDSALYLCASRRLAVGPDTQYFGPGTRLTVL.

V is TRBV12-3 or TRBV12-4 and J is TRBJ1-1; D is possibly TRBD1 (5 bases). V lost 3 bases and J 4 bases, leaving 9 bases between the germline ends. CDR3 length: 13 amino acids. This CDR3 reads CASSFGGSTEAFF. The CDR3 DNA reads TGTGCCAGCAGTTTTGGGGGTAGCACTGAAGCTTTCTTT.